This is a list of T cell receptor beta chains from one sample in a study of T-cell memory formation after mild COVID-19. TCRdb re-called the 5' RACE reads through MiXCR, storing one row per CDR3 protein. The repertoire consists of 250,000 to 300,000 distinct CDR3 sequences, with about a sixth occurring once and the leading ten covering roughly 23%. The specimen sequenced was PBMCs or a T cell subset sorted from them (not recorded which). The receptors derive from a man aged 18 to 35 who had mild COVID-19 (a few samples of this study predate the infection). Cell type and time point are not known. The CDR3 runs from the conserved cysteine through the conserved F or W. Fields, in order: D gene, V gene, J gene, clone size, CDR3 DNA, CDR3 protein. A D gene is named only where the DNA matches it firmly. Expanded clones get a size class; other rows say once, few or many, or leave the size out.

D gene: NA
V gene: TRBV7-2
J gene: TRBJ2-7
clone size: few
CDR3 DNA: TGTGCCAGCAGCCCGCACAAGGGGGGCATCGGAGGCGAGCAGTACTTC
CDR3 protein: CASSPHKGGIGGEQYF

D gene: TRBD2
V gene: TRBV4-2
J gene: TRBJ2-1
clone size: few
CDR3 DNA: TGTGCCAGCAGCTCTGACTTCGGGGGGAGCTCCTACAATGAGCAGTTCTTC
CDR3 protein: CASSSDFGGSSYNEQFF

D gene: NA
V gene: TRBV6-5
J gene: TRBJ2-2
clone size: many
CDR3 DNA: TGTGCCAGCAGTTACTCGGGTACCGGGGAGCTGTTTTTT
CDR3 protein: CASSYSGTGELFF

D gene: NA
V gene: TRBV3-1
J gene: TRBJ1-1
clone size: NA
CDR3 DNA: TGTGCCAGCAGCCCGGGGGACACTGAAGCTTTCTTT
CDR3 protein: CASSPGDTEAFF

D gene: NA
V gene: TRBV5-1
J gene: TRBJ1-5
clone size: NA
CDR3 DNA: TGCGCCAGCAGCTTGAGCCCCAATCAGCCCCAGCATTTT
CDR3 protein: CASSLSPNQPQHF

D gene: NA
V gene: TRBV7-2
J gene: TRBJ2-5
clone size: NA
CDR3 DNA: TGTGCCAGCAGCTTAGGGGGGCGACGACAAGAGACCCAGTACTTC
CDR3 protein: CASSLGGRRQETQYF

D gene: NA
V gene: TRBV12-5
J gene: TRBJ1-1
clone size: few
CDR3 DNA: TGTGCTAGTGGTAGAGGGAGTGAAGCTTTCTTT
CDR3 protein: CASGRGSEAFF

D gene: TRBD2
V gene: TRBV6-5
J gene: TRBJ2-1
clone size: NA
CDR3 DNA: TGTGCCAGCAGTGCACTAGCGGGGGGCAATGAGCAGTTCTTC
CDR3 protein: CASSALAGGNEQFF

D gene: NA
V gene: TRBV11-2
J gene: TRBJ1-3
clone size: many
CDR3 DNA: TGTGCCAGCAGCTTAGATAGGGCTGGAAACACCATATATTTT
CDR3 protein: CASSLDRAGNTIYF

D gene: NA
V gene: TRBV4-3
J gene: TRBJ2-2
clone size: few
CDR3 DNA: TGCGCCAGCAGCCAAGCCCCCCTAAACACCGGGGAGCTGTTTTTT
CDR3 protein: CASSQAPLNTGELFF

D gene: NA
V gene: TRBV2
J gene: TRBJ1-5
clone size: NA
CDR3 DNA: TGTGCCAGCAGTGATATGAGAAATCAGCCCCAGCATTTT
CDR3 protein: CASSDMRNQPQHF

D gene: NA
V gene: TRBV20-1
J gene: TRBJ1-3
clone size: NA
CDR3 DNA: TGCAGTGCTAGCCCGCGGTTTGGAAACACCATATATTTT
CDR3 protein: CSASPRFGNTIYF

D gene: NA
V gene: TRBV4-3
J gene: TRBJ1-6
clone size: NA
CDR3 DNA: TGCGCCAGCAGCCAACACAGGGACCGAAATTCACCCCTCCACTTT
CDR3 protein: CASSQHRDRNSPLHF